This T cell receptor (beta chain) is from a study of T cells in Graves' hyperthyroidism and ophthalmopathy. TCR beta CDR3 sequences were amplified from RNA transcripts. HTBI primers drove first-round RT-PCR of the TCR CDR3. From the multiplex PCR reads, TCRdb called clonotypes with MiXCR, one entry per CDR3 protein. This repertoire shows roughly 700,000 distinct CDR3 sequences, roughly a third found once; its top ten account for roughly 30%. V dropped 4 bases and J dropped 2; count of bases not matched to a gene: 9. CDR3 length: 17 amino acids. The germline V gene encodes CDR1 SQVTM and CDR2 ANQGSEA. This clonotype was counted a few times.

The source of this sequence is a woman between 40 and 50 years old with Graves' hyperthyroidism. The chain uses TRBV29-1 and TRBJ2-6, with 9 bases identical to TRBD1. Sequencing input: blood. The CDR3 here is CSVARTGEATGANVLTF. CDR3 DNA sequence: TGCAGCGTTGCAAGGACAGGGGAGGCAACTGGGGCCAACGTCCTGACTTTC.